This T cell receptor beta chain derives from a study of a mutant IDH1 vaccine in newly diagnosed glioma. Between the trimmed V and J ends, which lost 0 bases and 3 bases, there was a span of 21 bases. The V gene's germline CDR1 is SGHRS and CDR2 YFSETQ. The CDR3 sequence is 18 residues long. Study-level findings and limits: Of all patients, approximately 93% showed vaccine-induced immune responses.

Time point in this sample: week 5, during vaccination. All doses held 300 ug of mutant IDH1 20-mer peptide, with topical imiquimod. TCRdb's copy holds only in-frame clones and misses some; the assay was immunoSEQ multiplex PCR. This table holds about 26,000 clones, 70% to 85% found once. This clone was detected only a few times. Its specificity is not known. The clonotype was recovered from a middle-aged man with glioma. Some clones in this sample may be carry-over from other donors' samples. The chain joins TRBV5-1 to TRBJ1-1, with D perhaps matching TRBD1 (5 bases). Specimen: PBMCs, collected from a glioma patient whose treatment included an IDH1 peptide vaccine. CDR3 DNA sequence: TGCGCCAGCAGCTTGGAGGCCGAGGCCAGGGTTGGGGACACTGAAGCTTTCTTT. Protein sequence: CASSLEAEARVGDTEAFF.